The next 15 T cell receptor beta chains were all read from a single sample in a study of T cells in Graves' hyperthyroidism and ophthalmopathy. What was amplified from RNA transcripts were TCR beta CDR3 regions. A first-round RT-PCR of the TCR CDR3 used the HTBI primer set. TCRdb passed the multiplex PCR reads through MiXCR, listing each CDR3 protein once. The data show about 540,000 distinct CDR3 sequences, with about half seen just once and roughly 8.2% held by the top ten. The specimen was peripheral blood or thyroid tissue (not recorded which). These receptors all stem from a woman aged 18-29 years with Graves' hyperthyroidism.

The chain combines TRBV7-2 with TRBJ1-2; 9 bases are shared with TRBD1. In germline, CDR1 is SGHTA, CDR2 FQGNSA. After removal of 5 bases from V and 8 bases from J, the junction contained 9 bases not matched to a gene. The CDR3 length is 14 residues. CDR3 DNA sequence: TGTGCCAGCAGCCACATTCCGGGACAGGGAGGCTACACCTTC. This translates into CASSHIPGQGGYTF.

As to this clonotype: A much more abundant neighbour one base away suggests this may be a read error. Lacking the conserved final phenylalanine or tryptophan, this CDR3 likely reflects a read error. The chain links TRBV6-5 to TRBJ1-1; D call uncertain. V was pared by 5 bases and J by 5 bases, with 12 bases between. Germline CDR1 is MNHEY and CDR2 is SVGAGI. The CDR3 length is 13 residues. The CDR3: CASSHRMGTEAFS. The DNA of the CDR3 is TGTGCCAGCAGTCACCGCATGGGGACTGAAGCTTTCTCT.

On this clonotype: A much larger clone lies a single base off, so this may be a read error. The chain joins TRBV7-9 to TRBJ2-7; D gene uncertain. Germline V gives CDR1 SEHNR, CDR2 FQNEAQ (reference sequence). CDR3 length: 13 amino acids. V lost 5 bases and J lost 5, with 13 bases in between. The CDR3 reads CASSHPTGDEQYF. The CDR3 DNA reads TGTGCCAGCAGCCATCCCACGGGCGACGAGCAGTACTTC.

This clonotype has more than one count but fewer than ten. The chain carries TRBV2 and TRBJ2-2, with D tentatively TRBD2 (7 bases). Looked up from germline, CDR1 is SNHLY and CDR2 is FYNNEI. Trimming stripped 10 bases from V and 6 bases from J, with 12 bases between. This CDR3 is 12 amino acids long. The CDR3 coding sequence is TGTGCCACCGCGGGGGCTCCCGGGGAGCTGTTTTTT. This encodes CATAGAPGELFF.

The gene calls are TRBV20-1 and TRBJ1-2; maybe TRBD1 (5 bases). The germline V and J ends were trimmed by 0 bases and 0 bases, with 11 bases remaining between them. Per germline, CDR1 DFQATT and CDR2 SNEGSKA (reference sequence). The CDR3 consists of 15 residues. CDR3 coding DNA: TGCAGTGCTAGAGATACGCTGGGGGCTAACTATGGCTACACCTTC. Translating gives CSARDTLGANYGYTF.

The chain couples TRBV20-1 to TRBJ2-7, with 11 positions matching TRBD2. Germline CDR1 is DFQATT and CDR2 is SNEGSKA (reference sequence). This CDR3 region has 15 residues. V gave up 1 base and J gave up 5 bases; unmatched junction bases: 7. The CDR3 DNA reads as TGCAGTGCTAGAGTTAGCGGGAGGGCCGTTAACGAGCAGTACTTC. It encodes CSARVSGRAVNEQYF.

This clonotype was observed at least ten times. The rearrangement joins TRBV2 to TRBJ2-7; TRBD1 matches at 9 bases. V was pared by 5 bases and J by 1 base, with 3 bases of the junction left unmatched. Germline loops: CDR1 SNHLY, CDR2 FYNNEI. The CDR3 length is 14 residues. The DNA of the CDR3 is TGTGCCAGCAGTAAGGGACAGGGTTCCTACGAGCAGTACTTC. Translation gives CASSKGQGSYEQYF.

In this sample, this clonotype turned up a few times. This CDR3 reads CASSMGTRGGYTF. The DNA of the CDR3 is TGTGCCAGTAGTATGGGGACCCGAGGAGGCTACACCTTC. V is TRBV19 and J is TRBJ1-2, with a weak D call TRBD1 (5 bases). The CDR3 consists of 13 residues. Germline CDR1 is LNHDA and CDR2 is SQIVND (reference sequence). V dropped 3 bases and J dropped 8 bases, with 13 bases sitting between them.

The chain joins TRBV20-1 to TRBJ1-5, with no clear D. CDR1 and CDR2 (germline): DFQATT, SNEGSKA (reference sequence). V was clipped by 3 bases and J by 7 bases, with 22 bases between them. The CDR3 runs 16 residues. The CDR3 here is CSARGADSPVGQPQHF. CDR3 coding DNA: TGCAGTGCTAGGGGTGCCGACTCTCCGGTCGGCCAGCCCCAGCATTTT.

This clonotype was found many times. This chain connects TRBV7-9 to TRBJ1-2, with a possible D match to TRBD1 (6 bases). CDR1 and CDR2 (germline): SEHNR, FQNEAQ (reference sequence). The CDR3 is 15 residues long. V dropped 5 bases and J dropped 0 bases, with 13 bases sitting between them. CDR3 sequence: CASSPGGEANYGYTF. In DNA, the CDR3 is TGTGCCAGCAGCCCCGGGGGCGAGGCTAACTATGGCTACACCTTC.

This clonotype was detected many times. The chain combines TRBV15 with TRBJ2-6; D is undetermined. Trimming stripped 5 bases from V and 0 bases from J, with 14 bases between. Germline V gene sequence: CDR1 LNHNV, CDR2 YYDKDF (reference sequence). The CDR3 has 17 residues. The CDR3, as DNA: TGTGCCACCAGCGAAGTACAGACCAACTCTGGGGCCAACGTCCTGACTTTC. As protein: CATSEVQTNSGANVLTF.

As concerns this clonotype: One base away lies a much larger clone, so this may be a sequencing read error. The CDR3 does not end in the conserved phenylalanine or tryptophan, so this is likely a read error. This chain connects TRBV9 to TRBJ1-5; D gene unclear. The germline V gene encodes CDR1 SGDLS and CDR2 YYNGEE. The CDR3 is 16 residues long. Trimming removed 4 bases at V and 1 base at J, with 15 bases between. Written as DNA, the CDR3 is TGTGCCAGCAGCCGCAGGAGCCTCGTCAGCAATCAGCCCCAGCATCTT. The encoded protein is CASSRRSLVSNQPQHL.

This chain connects TRBV7-4 to TRBJ1-1; D may be TRBD1 (5 bases). The germline CDR1 and CDR2 sequences are SGHVT and SQSDAQ. The ends were cut back, 5 bases at V and 4 bases at J, with 14 bases in the middle. This CDR3 has 14 amino acids. CDR3 sequence (DNA): TGTGCCAGCAGCCACGAAACGGGGGGCACTGAAGCTTTCTTT. Amino acids: CASSHETGGTEAFF.

This chain connects TRBV20-1 to TRBJ2-7; possibly TRBD1 or TRBD2 for D (5 bases each). Germline CDR1 DFQATT, CDR2 SNEGSKA (reference sequence). This CDR3 contains 13 residues. V shed 1 base and J shed 4 bases, with 11 bases lying between them. CDR3 bases: TGCAGTGCTAGAGCTCAGAGGGGTTACGAGCAGTACTTC. It codes for CSARAQRGYEQYF.

This clonotype was recorded many times. The genes are TRBV10-2 and TRBJ2-7, with TRBD2 as a possible D gene (6 bases). V was cut by 6 bases and J by 0 bases, with 9 bases left in between. The germline gives CDR1 WSHSY, CDR2 SAAADI. The CDR3 covers 13 residues. CDR3 sequence (DNA): TGCGCCAGCAGCGCGGGACCCTCCTACGAGCAGTACTTC. Amino acid sequence: CASSAGPSYEQYF.